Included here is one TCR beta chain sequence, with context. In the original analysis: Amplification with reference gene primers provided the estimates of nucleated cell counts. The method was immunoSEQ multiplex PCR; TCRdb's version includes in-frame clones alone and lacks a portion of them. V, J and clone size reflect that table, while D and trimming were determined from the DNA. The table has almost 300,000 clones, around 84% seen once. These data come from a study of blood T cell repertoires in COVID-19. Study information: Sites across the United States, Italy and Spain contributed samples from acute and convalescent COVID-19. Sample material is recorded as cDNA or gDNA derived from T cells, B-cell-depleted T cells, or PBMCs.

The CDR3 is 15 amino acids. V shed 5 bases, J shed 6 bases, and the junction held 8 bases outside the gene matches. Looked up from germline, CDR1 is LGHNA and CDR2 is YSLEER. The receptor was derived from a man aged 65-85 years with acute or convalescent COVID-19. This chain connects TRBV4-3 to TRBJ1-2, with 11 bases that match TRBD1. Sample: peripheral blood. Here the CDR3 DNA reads TGCGCCAGCAGCTTTCGGACAGGGGGCGTGAATGGCTACACCTTC. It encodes CASSFRTGGVNGYTF.